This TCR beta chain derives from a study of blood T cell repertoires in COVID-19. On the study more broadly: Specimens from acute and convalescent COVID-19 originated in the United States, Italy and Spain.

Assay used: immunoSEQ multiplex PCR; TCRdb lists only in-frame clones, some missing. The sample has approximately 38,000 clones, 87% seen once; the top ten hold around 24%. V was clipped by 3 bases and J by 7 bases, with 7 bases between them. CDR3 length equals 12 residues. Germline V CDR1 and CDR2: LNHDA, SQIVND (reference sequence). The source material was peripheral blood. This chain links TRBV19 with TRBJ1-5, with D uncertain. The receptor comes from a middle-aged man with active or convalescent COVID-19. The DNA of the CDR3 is TGTGCCAGTAGTATGAGCCGGCAGCCCCAGCATTTT. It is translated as CASSMSRQPQHF.